What follows are 4 T cell receptor beta chains derived from one specimen sequenced in a study of blood T cell repertoires in COVID-19. TCRdb keeps only in-frame clones here, not all; method: immunoSEQ multiplex PCR. The table has about 180,000 clones, just over 85% seen once. Specimen: peripheral blood. These receptors came from a man aged 50 or older with active or convalescent COVID-19.

This clone has more than one count but fewer than ten. The chain recombines TRBV28 with TRBJ2-7, with TRBD2 matching over 11 bases. Germline loops: CDR1 MDHEN, CDR2 SYDVKM. The CDR3 is made up of 15 amino acids. After removal of 5 bases from V and 6 bases from J, the junction contained 9 bases not matched to a gene. The CDR3 spells CASSLSTSGGVEQYF. CDR3 coding DNA: TGTGCCAGCAGTCTCTCCACTAGCGGGGGAGTCGAGCAGTACTTC. Based on the CDR3 plus reference TRBV28 and TRBJ2-7, the full variable domain is DVKVTQSSRYLVKRTGEKVFLECVQDMDHENMFWYRQDPGLGLRLIYFSYDVKMKEKGDIPEGYSVSREKKERFSLILESASTNQTSMYLCASSLSTSGGVEQYFGPGTRLTVT.

The V call is TRBV5-4, the J call TRBJ2-2; 14 bases fit TRBD2. With V trimmed by 4 bases and J by 5 bases, 4 bases remained unmatched. CDR1 and CDR2 (germline): SGHNT, YYREEE (reference sequence). CDR3 size: 16 residues. This CDR3 reads CASSMTSGGATGELFF. In nucleotides, the CDR3 is TGTGCCAGCAGCATGACTAGCGGGGGGGCAACCGGGGAGCTGTTTTTT.

The J gene is TRBJ2-3, the V gene TRBV6-4; D might be TRBD2 (6 bases). Trimming took off 3 bases at V and 2 bases at J, with 6 bases between the two ends. This CDR3 is built from 13 residues. The germline V gene encodes CDR1 MRHNA and CDR2 SNTAGT. The CDR3 nucleotides read TGTGCCAGCAGTGAGGACTACACAGATACGCAGTATTTT. The encoded protein is CASSEDYTDTQYF.

J is TRBJ1-5 and V is TRBV28; D remains unclear. Per the germline V gene, CDR1 is MDHEN and CDR2 is SYDVKM. This CDR3 contains 15 residues. With 4 bases removed from V and 1 base from J, the gap between germline ends came to 11 bases. The CDR3 sequence is CASSSRSISNQPQHF. In DNA, the CDR3 is TGTGCCAGCAGTTCTAGAAGTATAAGCAATCAGCCCCAGCATTTT.